The 13 T cell receptor beta chains below were found in one sample sequenced in a study of blood T cell repertoires in COVID-19. The method was immunoSEQ multiplex PCR; TCRdb's version includes in-frame clones alone and lacks a portion of them. The sample comprises 250,000 to 300,000 clones, about 90% of which are singletons, and 2% to 2.5% rests with the top ten. Sample: peripheral blood. Every receptor here comes from a woman aged 45-65 years who had recovered from COVID-19.

The J gene is TRBJ1-1, the V gene TRBV6-5; D might be TRBD1 (5 bases). The V gene lost 2 bases and the J gene lost 0 bases, with 13 bases spanning the gap. The CDR3 consists of 16 residues. Germline V gives CDR1 MNHEY, CDR2 SVGAGI. The CDR3 nucleotides are TGTGCCAGCAGTTACAGCACAGGCGAAATGAACACTGAAGCTTTCTTT. As protein: CASSYSTGEMNTEAFF.

The chain combines TRBV3-1 (or the pseudogene TRBV3-2) with TRBJ1-4, with 9 positions matching TRBD1. With V trimmed by 4 bases and J by 7 bases, 13 bases remained unmatched. There are 17 residues in the CDR3. The germline CDR1 and CDR2 sequences are LGHDT and YNNKEL (reference sequence). The CDR3 coding sequence is TGTGCCAGCAGCCCGGTCCCGGGACAGGGACGGAGTGAAAAACTGTTTTTT. It encodes CASSPVPGQGRSEKLFF.

The V call is TRBV6-5, the J call TRBJ1-2; 10 bases are a match to TRBD1. The CDR3 is 12 residues long. J lost 7 bases, V lost 5 bases, and 1 base had no gene match. The germline CDR1 and CDR2 sequences are MNHEY and SVGAGI. The CDR3 DNA reads TGTGCCAGCAGTAGGGACAGGGGTGGCTACACCTTC. This sequence encodes CASSRDRGGYTF.

The genes are TRBV28 and TRBJ1-4; a weak D match, TRBD1 (5 bases). Trimming pared 6 bases from V and 3 bases from J, leaving 20 bases between. The germline V gene has CDR1 MDHEN and CDR2 SYDVKM. This CDR3 is 17 amino acids long. This CDR3 is CASSSQGVGRANEKLFF. The CDR3 nucleotides read TGTGCCAGCAGCTCCCAAGGGGTGGGAAGGGCTAATGAAAAACTGTTTTTT.

The CDR3: CAVLGGPGQFQPQHF. The CDR3 region has the DNA TGTGCCGTACTGGGGGGACCGGGGCAATTTCAGCCCCAGCATTTT. The genes are TRBV24-1 and TRBJ1-5; TRBD1 might be the D (5 bases). The CDR3 runs to 15 residues. Trimming removed 12 bases at V and 6 bases at J, with 23 bases between. Germline lookup yields CDR1 KGHDR and CDR2 SFDVKD.

In regard to this clone: The sample carries other DNA sequences with the same CDR3. The V gene is TRBV5-1, the J gene TRBJ1-5; TRBD1 matches at 9 bases. This CDR3 is 15 amino acids long. V gave up 0 bases and J gave up 5 bases; unmatched junction bases: 3. Germline V CDR1 and CDR2: SGHRS, YFSETQ. CDR3 protein: CASSLAGTGYQPQHF. The DNA of the CDR3 is TGCGCCAGCAGCTTGGCCGGGACAGGGTATCAGCCCCAGCATTTT.

This chain uses TRBV6-2 or TRBV6-3 with TRBJ1-2; maybe TRBD1 (5 bases). The germline V gene has CDR1 MNHEY and CDR2 SVGEGT. The CDR3 is made up of 12 amino acids. V lost 2 bases and J 5 bases, leaving 6 bases between the germline ends. The CDR3 nucleotides read TGTGCCAGCAGTTACCCAGGGTATGGCTACACCTTC. The encoded protein is CASSYPGYGYTF.

This sequence joins TRBV7-9 and TRBJ2-1; a possible D gene is TRBD2 (6 bases). This CDR3 has 16 residues. V shed 3 bases and J shed 0 bases, with 12 bases lying between them. Germline CDR1 reads SEHNR; CDR2 reads FQNEAQ (reference sequence). This CDR3 is CASSFLARSSYNEQFF. CDR3 coding DNA: TGTGCCAGCAGCTTCCTAGCGAGGAGCTCCTACAATGAGCAGTTCTTC.

This clone showed up just once. This chain connects TRBV11-3 to TRBJ2-2; 11 nucleotides align to TRBD2. This CDR3 contains 17 residues. Germline V lookup: CDR1 SGHNT, CDR2 YENEEA. V lost 5 bases to trimming and J lost 3 bases; unmatched junction nucleotides: 8. The CDR3 DNA reads TGTGCCAGCAGCACTAGTCGACTAGCGGGACACACCGGGGAGCTGTTTTTT. Translating it yields CASSTSRLAGHTGELFF.

This clone was picked up a small number of times. V and J are TRBV6-2 or TRBV6-3 and TRBJ1-2; tentative D call: TRBD1 (6 bases). The CDR3 is made up of 13 amino acids. Germline loops: CDR1 MNHEY, CDR2 SVGEGT. With 6 bases removed from V and 8 bases from J, the gap between germline ends came to 16 bases. The CDR3 sequence: CASSRQDRQGYTF. The CDR3 nucleotides read TGTGCCAGCAGCCGACAGGATCGTCAGGGCTACACCTTC.

This clone was observed a handful of times. The rearrangement uses TRBV9 and TRBJ1-3; D is unclear. With 3 bases removed from V and 0 bases from J, the gap between germline ends came to 7 bases. Germline V lookup: CDR1 SGDLS, CDR2 YYNGEE. The CDR3 consists of 14 residues. The CDR3 sequence is CASSAGLSGNTIYF. CDR3 bases: TGTGCCAGCAGCGCGGGTCTCTCTGGAAACACCATATATTTT.

This clone occurred a few times. The chain links TRBV5-1 to TRBJ1-2; 7 bases match TRBD1. CDR1 and CDR2 from the germline V gene are SGHRS and YFSETQ. V trimming: 4 bases; J trimming: 7 bases; junction bases outside the gene matches: 4. The CDR3 has 12 amino acids. The CDR3 region is CASSPGTAGYTF. Here the CDR3 DNA reads TGCGCCAGCAGCCCCGGGACAGCTGGCTACACCTTC.

The chain recombines TRBV7-7 with TRBJ1-3; D is undetermined. Germline V gives CDR1 SSHAT, CDR2 FNYEAQ (reference sequence). This CDR3 comprises 14 residues. CDR3 region: CASSEGTGGNTIYF. In nucleotides, the CDR3 is TGTGCTAGCTCGGAGGGAACGGGGGGAAACACCATATATTTT.